Following are 25 T cell receptor beta chains from one sample sequenced in a study of blood T cell repertoires in COVID-19. Data came from immunoSEQ multiplex PCR; TCRdb stores just in-frame clones and leaves some out. The data show some 120,000 clones, approximately 88% seen once. Material: peripheral blood. The source is a woman aged 70-85 years with acute or convalescent COVID-19.

The V call is TRBV6-5, the J call TRBJ1-6; TRBD1 matches 7 bases. CDR3 length: 14 residues. Losses at the gene ends were 4 bases for V and 8 bases for J; bases not matched to a gene: 5. From germline, CDR1 is MNHEY and CDR2 SVGAGI. The CDR3, as DNA: TGTGCCAGCAGTTTCAAGGGGGCAGATTCACCCCTCCACTTT. Encoded protein: CASSFKGADSPLHF.

This chain uses TRBV9 with TRBJ2-1; tentative D call: TRBD2 (5 bases). Trimming took off 0 bases at V and 5 bases at J, with 6 bases between the two ends. CDR3 length: 13 residues. The germline gives CDR1 SGDLS, CDR2 YYNGEE. DNA of the CDR3: TGTGCCAGCAGCGTAGCTAGCAACAATGAGCAGTTCTTC. Amino acid sequence: CASSVASNNEQFF. Drawing the rest from reference TRBV9 and TRBJ2-1, the complete variable domain is DSGVTQTPKHLITATGQRVTLRCSPRSGDLSVYWYQQSLDQGLQFLIQYYNGEERAKGNILERFSAQQFPDLHSELNLSSLELGDSALYFCASSVASNNEQFFGPGTRLTVL.

Turning to this clone: Other DNA sequences from this sample encode an identical CDR3 as well. This rearrangement joins TRBV5-1 to TRBJ2-2; D might be TRBD2 (6 bases). V was pared by 0 bases and J by 4 bases, with 10 bases between. CDR3 length equals 15 residues. Germline V gene sequence: CDR1 SGHRS, CDR2 YFSETQ. This CDR3 reads CASSLAAGGTGELFF. The CDR3 bases are TGCGCCAGCAGCTTGGCCGCCGGGGGCACCGGGGAGCTGTTTTTT.

This chain links TRBV6-4 with TRBJ1-6; 10 bases match TRBD1. Germline V gene sequence: CDR1 MRHNA, CDR2 SNTAGT. This CDR3 is 17 amino acids long. J was trimmed by 7 bases and V by 4 bases; bases with no gene match: 10. CDR3 amino acids: CASSARTGGMWNSPLHF. The CDR3 nucleotides read TGTGCCAGCAGTGCTCGGACAGGGGGAATGTGGAATTCACCCCTCCACTTT.

The chain recombines TRBV18 with TRBJ1-1; D uncertain. CDR1 and CDR2 (germline): KGHSH, LQKENI. The V gene lost 3 bases and the J gene lost 7 bases, with 9 bases spanning the gap. CDR3 length: 12 amino acids. CDR3 region: CASSPRGYEAFF. As DNA, the CDR3 is TGTGCCAGCTCACCGAGAGGCTATGAAGCTTTCTTT.

V usage is TRBV19 and J usage is TRBJ2-7; tentatively, D is TRBD1 (5 bases). The CDR3 consists of 15 residues. Trimming pared 4 bases from V and 2 bases from J, leaving 15 bases between. Germline assignment: CDR1 LNHDA and CDR2 SQIVND (reference sequence). Here the CDR3 reads CASSTRDSLTYEQYF. CDR3 DNA: TGTGCCAGTAGTACCAGGGATAGTCTGACCTACGAGCAGTACTTC.

V usage is TRBV5-1 and J usage is TRBJ1-1; D gene uncertain. Germline V gene sequence: CDR1 SGHRS, CDR2 YFSETQ. With 4 bases removed from V and 5 bases from J, the gap between germline ends came to 15 bases. The CDR3 runs to 14 residues. The CDR3 nucleotides are TGCGCCAGCAGCGTGACTAGGGTGGAGACTGAAGCTTTCTTT. Protein sequence: CASSVTRVETEAFF.

The J gene is TRBJ2-7, the V gene TRBV2, with 7 bases matching TRBD1. CDR1 SNHLY and CDR2 FYNNEI come from the germline V gene. V gave up 7 bases and J gave up 0 bases; unmatched junction bases: 9. The CDR3 is 15 amino acids. CDR3 nucleotides: TGTGCCAGCACCCGGGACAGCCGCACCTCCTACGAGCAGTACTTC. Protein sequence: CASTRDSRTSYEQYF.

J is TRBJ2-7 and V is TRBV19; no firm D call. Germline V gene lookup returns CDR1 LNHDA and CDR2 SQIVND (reference sequence). There are 13 residues in the CDR3. The ends were cut back, 5 bases at V and 7 bases at J, with 15 bases in the middle. This CDR3 reads CASSSPTSWEQYF. The CDR3 nucleotides read TGTGCCAGTAGTTCCCCCACCAGTTGGGAGCAGTACTTC.

The CDR3 DNA is TGTGCCACCAGCAGAGAATTGCAGGGGAAATGGGCTTTCTTT. Translation: CATSRELQGKWAFF. This chain joins TRBV15 and TRBJ1-1; D perhaps matches TRBD1 (6 bases). CDR3 size: 14 residues. Between the trimmed V and J ends, which lost 0 bases and 11 bases, there was a span of 16 bases. Germline V gene sequence: CDR1 LNHNV, CDR2 YYDKDF (reference sequence).

The chain is built from TRBV2 and TRBJ2-7; 8 nucleotides line up with TRBD2. Germline loops: CDR1 SNHLY, CDR2 FYNNEI. This CDR3 has 14 residues. Unmatched junction bases numbered 3, after V lost 4 bases and J lost 1 base. Here the CDR3 DNA reads TGTGCCAGCAGTGGGTCTAGCGGGTCCTACGAGCAGTACTTC. Translating gives CASSGSSGSYEQYF. Full variable domain (rest looked up from reference TRBV2 and TRBJ2-7): EPEVTQTPSHQVTQMGQEVILRCVPISNHLYFYWYRQILGQKVEFLVSFYNNEISEKSEIFDDQFSVERPDGSNFTLKIRSTKLEDSAMYFCASSGSSGSYEQYFGPGTRLTVT.

V and J are TRBV21-1 and TRBJ1-2. TRBV21-1 constitutes a pseudogene. The CDR3 totals 15 residues. CDR3 sequence reads: CASSKGGNRDYGYTF. Here the CDR3 DNA reads TGTGCCAGCAGCAAAGGCGGCAATCGGGACTATGGCTACACCTTC.

This rearrangement joins TRBV5-1 to TRBJ2-7; 7 positions match TRBD1. Germline values: CDR1 SGHRS, CDR2 YFSETQ. The ends lost 4 bases at V and 1 base at J; junction bases unmatched: 2. The CDR3 runs to 13 residues. This CDR3 reads CASSQGQSYEQYF. The CDR3 nucleotides read TGCGCCAGCAGCCAGGGACAGTCCTACGAGCAGTACTTC.

The chain is built from TRBV5-1 and TRBJ1-1, with D maybe TRBD1 (5 bases). With 4 bases removed from V and 0 bases from J, the gap between germline ends came to 13 bases. Germline V lookup: CDR1 SGHRS, CDR2 YFSETQ. The CDR3 loop spans 15 amino acids. CDR3 region: CASSLAGGMNTEAFF. CDR3 bases: TGCGCCAGCAGCCTGGCGGGGGGGATGAACACTGAAGCTTTCTTT.

In DNA form, the CDR3 reads TGTGCCAGCAGTCTCCCGACAGGGACCTACGAGCAGTACTTC. Encoded protein: CASSLPTGTYEQYF. J is TRBJ2-7 and V is TRBV6-2 or TRBV6-3; 7 bases align to TRBD1. This CDR3 region has 14 residues. Germline V gene sequence: CDR1 MNHEY, CDR2 SVGEGT. V was pared by 5 bases and J by 2 bases, with 6 bases of the junction left unmatched.

The J gene is TRBJ1-2, the V gene TRBV7-8; D uncertain. V dropped 6 bases and J dropped 1 base, with 15 bases sitting between them. This CDR3 spans 15 amino acids. Per germline, CDR1 SGHVS and CDR2 FQNEAQ. CDR3 nucleotide sequence: TGTGCCAGCAGTCCCGTGGCAGGCGTTAACTATGGCTACACCTTC. Protein product: CASSPVAGVNYGYTF. The full variable domain, its missing parts supplied by reference TRBV7-8 and TRBJ1-2, is GAGVSQSPRYKVAKRGQDVALRCDPISGHVSLFWYQQALGQGPEFLTYFQNEAQLDKSGLPSDRFFAERPEGSVSTLKIQRTQQEDSAVYLCASSPVAGVNYGYTFGSGTRLTVV.

V and J are TRBV14 and TRBJ1-1; possible D gene TRBD1, 6 bases. Germline values: CDR1 SGHDN, CDR2 FVKESK. The CDR3 contains 12 residues. Trimming shortened V by 6 bases and J by 5 bases, and 10 bases separated the two germline ends. The CDR3 loop reads CASSHTGTEAFF. The CDR3 bases are TGTGCCAGCAGTCATACAGGGACTGAAGCTTTCTTT.

V and J are TRBV19 and TRBJ1-5; TRBD1 might be the D (6 bases). In germline, CDR1 is LNHDA, CDR2 SQIVND (reference sequence). Trimming stripped 3 bases from V and 5 bases from J, with 11 bases between. This CDR3 comprises 14 residues. The CDR3 DNA reads TGTGCCAGTAGTATGTCGGGGGGCCATCAGCCCCAGCATTTT. This gives the protein CASSMSGGHQPQHF. Using reference TRBV19 and TRBJ1-5 for the parts outside the CDR3, the full variable domain is DGGITQSPKYLFRKEGQNVTLSCEQNLNHDAMYWYRQDPGQGLRLIYYSQIVNDFQKGDIAEGYSVSREKKESFPLTVTSAQKNPTAFYLCASSMSGGHQPQHFGDGTRLSIL.

This clone occurred a few times. This rearrangement joins TRBV19 to TRBJ2-3, with TRBD2 identical over 7 bases. CDR3 length equals 14 residues. Germline V gives CDR1 LNHDA, CDR2 SQIVND (reference sequence). V lost 8 bases, J lost 0 bases, and 5 bases stayed unmatched. This chain's CDR3 is CASRVGGSTDTQYF. The DNA for the CDR3 is TGTGCCAGTCGGGTGGGAGGGAGCACAGATACGCAGTATTTT.

The chain uses TRBV7-2 and TRBJ2-2, with 8 bases matching TRBD2. The CDR3 runs 15 residues. The junction had 9 bases not matched to a gene; V was cut back by 6 bases and J by 6 bases. Germline V lookup: CDR1 SGHTA, CDR2 FQGNSA. CDR3 bases: TGTGCCAGCAGAAACATTTACGGGGGGGCCGGGGAGCTGTTTTTT. It specifies CASRNIYGGAGELFF.

This chain joins TRBV6-5 and TRBJ1-2, with TRBD1 matching 7 bases. CDR3 size: 13 residues. J was trimmed by 8 bases and V by 2 bases; bases with no gene match: 5. Germline V gives CDR1 MNHEY, CDR2 SVGAGI. Written as DNA, the CDR3 is TGTGCCAGCAGTTACAAGGGGGCGACGGGCTACACCTTC. It codes for CASSYKGATGYTF.

A single count supports this clone. The rearrangement links TRBV19 to TRBJ2-7, with 8 bases fitting TRBD1. Trimming removed 4 bases from V and 7 bases from J; junction bases left unmatched: 6. The CDR3 contains 13 residues. The V gene's germline CDR1 is LNHDA and CDR2 SQIVND (reference sequence). The CDR3: CASSTQQGGEQYF. The CDR3 DNA follows: TGTGCCAGTAGTACACAACAGGGGGGAGAGCAGTACTTC.

V gene TRBV13 combines with J gene TRBJ2-2, with D uncertain. The CDR3 runs to 15 residues. Germline CDR1 and CDR2: PRHDT and FYEKMQ (reference sequence). Trimming stripped 6 bases from V and 5 bases from J, with 16 bases between. The CDR3 reads CASSPRQIRTGELFF. CDR3 in DNA: TGTGCCAGCAGTCCCAGACAAATACGGACCGGGGAGCTGTTTTTT.

This sequence joins TRBV29-1 and TRBJ2-7, with D tentatively TRBD2 (5 bases). Germline CDR1 SQVTM, CDR2 ANQGSEA. V was cut by 5 bases and J by 0 bases, with 11 bases left in between. The CDR3 is made up of 13 amino acids. The CDR3 reads CSVIRGSSYEQYF. The CDR3 bases are TGCAGCGTTATACGGGGTAGCTCCTACGAGCAGTACTTC.

This rearrangement joins TRBV15 to TRBJ2-7; 13 nucleotides line up with TRBD2. Germline lookup yields CDR1 LNHNV and CDR2 YYDKDF (reference sequence). V dropped 1 base and J dropped 0; count of bases not matched to a gene: 3. The CDR3 totals 17 residues. CDR3 bases: TGTGCCACCAGCAGAGCGAGGACTAGCGGGAGCTCCTACGAGCAGTACTTC. Amino acids: CATSRARTSGSSYEQYF. The full variable domain, completed using reference TRBV15 and TRBJ2-7, is DAMVIQNPRYQVTQFGKPVTLSCSQTLNHNVMYWYQQKSSQAPKLLFHYYDKDFNNEADTPDNFQSRRPNTSFCFLDIRSPGLGDTAMYLCATSRARTSGSSYEQYFGPGTRLTVT.